The 13 T cell receptor beta chains below all came from one sample that was sequenced in a study of monozygotic twins with inflammatory bowel disease. TCRdb reprocessed the 5' RACE reads and keeps a single row for each CDR3 protein, giving no DNA. This table lists approximately 400,000 distinct CDR3 sequences. Input material: blood. These receptors all come from a human donor with ulcerative colitis or Crohn's disease, or a healthy co-twin of an affected twin (not recorded which).

The rearrangement links TRBV27 to TRBJ2-7; TCRdb lists TRBD1, though no DNA is available to test this call. Germline V gene lookup returns CDR1 MNHEY and CDR2 SMNVEV (reference sequence). CDR3 size: 15 residues. This CDR3 reads CASSLGQGHSYEQYF.

The V and J genes are TRBV30 and TRBJ1-3. There are 16 residues in the CDR3. CDR1 is GTSNPN, CDR2 SVGIG, per germline (reference sequence). The CDR3 region is CAWSLGVQGSGNTIYF.

This rearrangement joins TRBV10-3 to TRBJ1-2; the D call from TCRdb, TRBD1, cannot be confirmed without DNA. This CDR3 region has 13 residues. CDR1 and CDR2 (germline): ENHRY, SYGVKD. The CDR3 is CAISGGANYGYTF.

The CDR3: CASNPGQGARQYF. The chain recombines TRBV9 with TRBJ2-7; TCRdb lists TRBD1, though no DNA is available to test this call. CDR1 is SGDLS and CDR2 is YYNGEE in the germline V gene. This CDR3 spans 13 amino acids.

The chain links TRBV29-1 to TRBJ2-2; TCRdb calls TRBD2, which cannot be checked without DNA. Germline V gives CDR1 SQVTM, CDR2 ANQGSEA. This CDR3 region has 13 residues. This CDR3 is CSVVVAGTGELFF.

V is TRBV5-1 and J is TRBJ2-3; TCRdb calls TRBD2, which cannot be checked without DNA. The CDR3 is 16 residues long. Germline CDR1 reads SGHRS; CDR2 reads YFSETQ. The CDR3 loop reads CASSLEGRGGTDTQYF.

The rearrangement links TRBV18 to TRBJ1-2; lacking DNA, the TRBD1 call made by TCRdb goes unchecked. The CDR3 has 14 amino acids. CDR1 and CDR2 from the germline V gene are KGHSH and LQKENI. This CDR3 is CASSPSGQGYGYTF.

The genes are TRBV18 and TRBJ1-4; the D call from TCRdb, TRBD1, cannot be confirmed without DNA. CDR1 and CDR2 from the germline V gene are KGHSH and LQKENI. This CDR3 has 17 amino acids. CDR3 amino acids: CASLPGQTSRTNEKLFF.

The chain joins TRBV9 to TRBJ2-7; TCRdb picks TRBD1, but there is no DNA to check that call. CDR3 length: 14 residues. Germline V gene data show CDR1 as SGDLS and CDR2 as YYNGEE. CDR3 region: CASSADRAFYEQYF.

V and J are TRBV29-1 and TRBJ2-5; the D call from TCRdb, TRBD2, cannot be confirmed without DNA. This CDR3 is built from 14 residues. Germline-derived CDR1 and CDR2 are SQVTM and ANQGSEA. CDR3 region: CSVGVGGGWETQYF.

The rearrangement uses TRBV12-3 or TRBV12-4 and TRBJ2-1; the TCRdb call, TRBD2, lacks DNA for checking. This CDR3 has 12 amino acids. The CDR3 spells CASSLSRSLGFF.

The chain is built from TRBV19 and TRBJ2-3; TCRdb selects TRBD1, and the lack of DNA leaves this call unchecked. Germline loops: CDR1 LNHDA, CDR2 SQIVND (reference sequence). CDR3 length equals 15 residues. CDR3 residues: CASSAQGTSTDTQYF.

The chain combines TRBV4-2 with TRBJ1-1; TCRdb's D call, TRBD1, is unchecked because there is no DNA. Germline V gene sequence: CDR1 LGHNA, CDR2 YNFKEQ. The CDR3 extends over 12 amino acids. CDR3 sequence reads: CASSPPSGRAFF.